This T cell receptor (beta chain) stems from a study of T-cell memory formation after mild COVID-19. As for the study in general: TCR clusters showed largely donor specificity. The study's findings and limits: Those CD4+ clones that contracted were mainly in CM and EM (CD8+ ones in EMRA).

The CDR3 totals 14 residues. Trimming shortened V by 8 bases and J by 1 base, and 14 bases separated the two germline ends. Details on this clonotype: The antigen is unknown.

TCRdb reanalysed the 5' RACE reads using MiXCR and keeps one entry per CDR3 protein. Altogether hundreds of thousands of distinct CDR3 sequences are present, around a sixth being singletons, with the ten largest covering 12%. The sample comprised PBMCs or a T cell subset sorted from them (not recorded which). The source is an adult woman who had mild COVID-19 (a few samples of this study predate the infection). Cell type and time point are not known. V is TRBV12-3 or TRBV12-4 and J is TRBJ1-2; a possible D gene is TRBD1 (5 bases). DNA of the CDR3: TGTGCCAGCGGGGCCCGGAAACTTAACTATGGCTACACCTTC. This translates into CASGARKLNYGYTF.